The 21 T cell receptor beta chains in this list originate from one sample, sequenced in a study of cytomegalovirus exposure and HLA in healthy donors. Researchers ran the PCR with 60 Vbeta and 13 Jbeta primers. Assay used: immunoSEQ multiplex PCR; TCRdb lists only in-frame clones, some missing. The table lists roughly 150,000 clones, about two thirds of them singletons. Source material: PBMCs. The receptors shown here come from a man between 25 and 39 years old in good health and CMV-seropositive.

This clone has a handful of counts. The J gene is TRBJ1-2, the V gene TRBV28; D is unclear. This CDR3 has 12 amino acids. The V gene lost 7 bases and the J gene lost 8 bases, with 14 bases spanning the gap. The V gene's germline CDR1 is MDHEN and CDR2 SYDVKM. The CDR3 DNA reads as TGTGCCAGCATTAGCGGGGATTACGGCTACACCTTC. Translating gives CASISGDYGYTF.

Written as DNA, the CDR3 is TGTGCCAGCAGCGGACTAGCGGGGAACACCGGGGAGCTGTTTTTT. This codes for CASSGLAGNTGELFF. The genes are TRBV7-8 and TRBJ2-2, with 11 bases fitting TRBD2. Trimming cost V 5 bases and J 1 base; bases outside gene matches: 0. The CDR3 sequence is 15 residues long. CDR1 is SGHVS, CDR2 FQNEAQ, per germline.

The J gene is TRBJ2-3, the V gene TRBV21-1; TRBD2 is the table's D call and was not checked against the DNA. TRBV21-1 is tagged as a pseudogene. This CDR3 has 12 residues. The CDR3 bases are TGTGCCAGCAGCACACTTACAGATACGCAGTATTTT. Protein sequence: CASSTLTDTQYF.

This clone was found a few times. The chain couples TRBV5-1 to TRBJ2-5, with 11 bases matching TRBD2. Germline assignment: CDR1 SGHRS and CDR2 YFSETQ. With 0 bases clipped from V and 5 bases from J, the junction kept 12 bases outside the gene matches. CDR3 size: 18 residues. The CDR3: CASSLAPHVAGGLETQYF. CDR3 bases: TGCGCCAGCAGCTTGGCCCCCCATGTAGCGGGAGGGCTGGAGACCCAGTACTTC.

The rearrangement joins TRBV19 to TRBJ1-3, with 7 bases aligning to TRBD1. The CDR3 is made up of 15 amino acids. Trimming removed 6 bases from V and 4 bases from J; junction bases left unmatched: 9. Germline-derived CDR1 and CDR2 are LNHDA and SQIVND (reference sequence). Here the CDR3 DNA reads TGTGCCAGTAGGATGGACAGGACGGGGGGAAACACCATATATTTT. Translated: CASRMDRTGGNTIYF.

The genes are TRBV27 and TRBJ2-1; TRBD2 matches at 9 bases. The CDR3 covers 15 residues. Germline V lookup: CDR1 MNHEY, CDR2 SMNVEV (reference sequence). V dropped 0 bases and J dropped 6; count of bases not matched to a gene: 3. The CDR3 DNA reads TGTGCCAGCAGTTTATCTCGGACTAGCGTCAATGAGCAGTTCTTC. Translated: CASSLSRTSVNEQFF.

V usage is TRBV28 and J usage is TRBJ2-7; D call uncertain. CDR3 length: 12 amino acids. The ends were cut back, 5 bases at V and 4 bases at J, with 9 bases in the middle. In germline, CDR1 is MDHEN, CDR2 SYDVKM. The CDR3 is CASSPPRYEQYF. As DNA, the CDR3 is TGTGCCAGCAGTCCCCCCAGGTACGAGCAGTACTTC.

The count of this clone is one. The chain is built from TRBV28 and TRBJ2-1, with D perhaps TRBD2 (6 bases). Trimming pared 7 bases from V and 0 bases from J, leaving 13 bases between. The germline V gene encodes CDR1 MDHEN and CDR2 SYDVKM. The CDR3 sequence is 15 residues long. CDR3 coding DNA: TGTGCCAGCACCGGCGGGAAGAGCTCCTACAATGAGCAGTTCTTC. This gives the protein CASTGGKSSYNEQFF.

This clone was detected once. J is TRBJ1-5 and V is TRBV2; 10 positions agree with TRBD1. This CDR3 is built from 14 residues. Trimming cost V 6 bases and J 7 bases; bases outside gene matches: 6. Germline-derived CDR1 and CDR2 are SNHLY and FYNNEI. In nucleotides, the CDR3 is TGTGCCAGCAGGGGACAGGGGATTATACAGCCCCAGCATTTT. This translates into CASRGQGIIQPQHF.

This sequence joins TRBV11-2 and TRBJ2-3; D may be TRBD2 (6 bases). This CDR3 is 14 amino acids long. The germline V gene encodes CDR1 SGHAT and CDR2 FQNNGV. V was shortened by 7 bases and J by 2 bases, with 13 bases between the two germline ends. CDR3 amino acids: CASTPAGATDTQYF. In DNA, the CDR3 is TGTGCCAGCACGCCAGCGGGTGCCACAGATACGCAGTATTTT.

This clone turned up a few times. The CDR3 bases are TGTGCCAGCAGTCTGGACAGCCGTAATGAAAAACTGTTTTTT. This translates into CASSLDSRNEKLFF. The V gene is TRBV27, the J gene TRBJ1-4; D possibly corresponds to TRBD1 (6 bases). Trimming cost V 5 bases and J 4 bases, with 11 bases left between them. CDR3 size: 14 residues. The germline gives CDR1 MNHEY, CDR2 SMNVEV (reference sequence). Variable domain in full (rest from reference TRBV27 and TRBJ1-4): EAQVTQNPRYLITVTGKKLTVTCSQNMNHEYMSWYRQDPGLGLRQIYYSMNVEVTDKGDVPEGYKVSRKEKRNFPLILESPSPNQTSLYFCASSLDSRNEKLFFGSGTQLSVL.

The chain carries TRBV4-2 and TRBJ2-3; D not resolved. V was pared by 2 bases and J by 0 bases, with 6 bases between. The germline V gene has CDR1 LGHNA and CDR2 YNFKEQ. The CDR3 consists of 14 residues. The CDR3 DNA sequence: TGTGCCAGCAGCCAAAGCCCTAGCACAGATACGCAGTATTTT. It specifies CASSQSPSTDTQYF.

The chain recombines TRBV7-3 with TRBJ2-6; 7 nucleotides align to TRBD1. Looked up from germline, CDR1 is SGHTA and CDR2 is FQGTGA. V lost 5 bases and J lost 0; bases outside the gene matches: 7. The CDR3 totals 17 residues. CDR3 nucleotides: TGTGCCAGCAGCCCAAGGGGGCGCGTCTCTGGGGCCAACGTCCTGACTTTC. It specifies CASSPRGRVSGANVLTF.

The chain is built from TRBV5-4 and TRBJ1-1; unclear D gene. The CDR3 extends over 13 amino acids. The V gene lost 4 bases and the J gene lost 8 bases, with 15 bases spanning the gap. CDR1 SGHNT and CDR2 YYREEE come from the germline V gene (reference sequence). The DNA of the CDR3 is TGTGCCAGCAGCCTCAGTTCAGGCAACGAAGCTTTCTTT. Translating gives CASSLSSGNEAFF.

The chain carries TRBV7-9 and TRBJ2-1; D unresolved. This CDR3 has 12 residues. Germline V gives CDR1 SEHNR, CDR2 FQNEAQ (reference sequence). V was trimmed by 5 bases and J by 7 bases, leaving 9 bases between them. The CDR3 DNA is TGTGCCAGCAGCCCAGATCATAATGAGCAGTTCTTC. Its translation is CASSPDHNEQFF.

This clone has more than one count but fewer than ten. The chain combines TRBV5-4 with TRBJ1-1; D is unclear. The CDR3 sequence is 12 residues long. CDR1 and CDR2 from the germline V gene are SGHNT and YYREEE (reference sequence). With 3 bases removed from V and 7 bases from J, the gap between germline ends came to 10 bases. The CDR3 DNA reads TGTGCCAGCAGCTACTGGCGGTATGAAGCTTTCTTT. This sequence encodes CASSYWRYEAFF.

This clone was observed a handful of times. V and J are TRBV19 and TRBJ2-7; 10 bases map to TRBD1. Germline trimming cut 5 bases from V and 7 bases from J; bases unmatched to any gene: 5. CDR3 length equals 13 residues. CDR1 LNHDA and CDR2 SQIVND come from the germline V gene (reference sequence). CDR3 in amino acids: CASSPGQGREQYF. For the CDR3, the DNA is TGTGCCAGTAGTCCGGGACAGGGGCGGGAGCAGTACTTC. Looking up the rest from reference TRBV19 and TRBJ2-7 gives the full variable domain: DGGITQSPKYLFRKEGQNVTLSCEQNLNHDAMYWYRQDPGQGLRLIYYSQIVNDFQKGDIAEGYSVSREKKESFPLTVTSAQKNPTAFYLCASSPGQGREQYFGPGTRLTVT.

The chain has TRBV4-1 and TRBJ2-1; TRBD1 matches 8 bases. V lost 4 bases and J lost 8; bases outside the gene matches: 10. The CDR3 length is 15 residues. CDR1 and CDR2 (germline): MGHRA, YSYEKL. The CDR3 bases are TGCGCCAGCAGCCCCCCGGGGACAGGCTTGGATGAGCAGTTCTTC. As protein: CASSPPGTGLDEQFF.

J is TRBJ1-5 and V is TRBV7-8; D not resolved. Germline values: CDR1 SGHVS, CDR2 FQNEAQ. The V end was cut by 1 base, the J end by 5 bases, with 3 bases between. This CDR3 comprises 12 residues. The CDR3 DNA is TGTGCCAGCAGCTTAGGCGATCAGCCCCAGCATTTT. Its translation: CASSLGDQPQHF. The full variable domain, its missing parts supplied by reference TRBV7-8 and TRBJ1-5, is GAGVSQSPRYKVAKRGQDVALRCDPISGHVSLFWYQQALGQGPEFLTYFQNEAQLDKSGLPSDRFFAERPEGSVSTLKIQRTQQEDSAVYLCASSLGDQPQHFGDGTRLSIL.

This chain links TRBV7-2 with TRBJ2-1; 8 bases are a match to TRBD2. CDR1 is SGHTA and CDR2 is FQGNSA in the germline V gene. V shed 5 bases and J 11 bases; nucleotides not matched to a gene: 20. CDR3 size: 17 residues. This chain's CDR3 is CASSPGPERGFGVKQFF. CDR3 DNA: TGTGCCAGCAGCCCCGGCCCCGAGCGGGGGTTCGGGGTAAAGCAGTTCTTC.

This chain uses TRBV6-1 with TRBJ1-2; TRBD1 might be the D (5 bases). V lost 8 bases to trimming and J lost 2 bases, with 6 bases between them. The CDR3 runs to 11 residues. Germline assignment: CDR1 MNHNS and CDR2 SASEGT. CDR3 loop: CASSGNYGYTF. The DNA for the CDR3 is TGTGCCAGCTCAGGGAACTATGGCTACACCTTC.